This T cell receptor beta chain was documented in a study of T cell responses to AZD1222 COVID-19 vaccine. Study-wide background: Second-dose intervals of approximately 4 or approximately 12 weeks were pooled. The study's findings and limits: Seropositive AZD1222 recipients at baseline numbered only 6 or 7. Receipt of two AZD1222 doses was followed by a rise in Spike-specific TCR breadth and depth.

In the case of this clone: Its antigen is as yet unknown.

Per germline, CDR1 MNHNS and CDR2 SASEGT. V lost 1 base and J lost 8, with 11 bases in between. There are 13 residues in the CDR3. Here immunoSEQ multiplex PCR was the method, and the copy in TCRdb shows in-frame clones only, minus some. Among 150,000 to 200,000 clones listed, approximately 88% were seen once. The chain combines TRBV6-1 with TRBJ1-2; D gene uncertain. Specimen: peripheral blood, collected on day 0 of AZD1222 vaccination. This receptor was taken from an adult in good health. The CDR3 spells CASSEGAPKGYTF. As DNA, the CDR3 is TGTGCCAGCAGTGAAGGGGCCCCAAAAGGCTACACCTTC.